This TCR beta chain was sequenced during a study of blood T cells in healthy people across ages. Comments on this clonotype: Its antigen is not identified. An end of the junction does not agree with germline; a read error may underlie this.

Alongside a J-beta primer mix, a sample-barcoded 5' primer served in a second PCR lasting about 6 to 11 cycles. TCRdb re-analysed the 5' RACE reads in MiXCR, keeping a single row per CDR3 protein. The repertoire holds hundreds of thousands of distinct CDR3 sequences, with 22% as singletons. Study-wide results and limits: Roughly linear declines in TCR beta diversity per million T cells occurred with age.

The germline CDR1 and CDR2 sequences are SNHLY and FYNNEI. The CDR3 contains 16 residues. Sample donors were healthy Caucasian individuals that came from Russia, aged roughly 6 to 95. Per sample, no less than 5 micrograms of total RNA were extracted. The chain uses TRBV2 and TRBJ1-5; no definite D call. The receptor comes from a man in his 70s in good health. Sequenced material: blood. Here the CDR3 DNA reads TGTGCCGGCAGTGAACGATATATAGGGCCCAATCAGCCCCAGCATTTT. It codes for CAGSERYIGPNQPQHF.